The 2 T cell receptor beta chains below all came from one sample that was sequenced in a study of blood T cell repertoires in COVID-19. Sequencing was performed with immunoSEQ multiplex PCR; in TCRdb, only in-frame clones are kept and a portion is missing. The table shows some 300,000 clones, with 88% occurring only once. Source material: PBMCs or T cells enriched from blood (not recorded which). These receptors came from a woman aged 25 to 39 who had recovered from COVID-19.

Here the CDR3 reads CASGTGVARVLNSPLHF. The CDR3 DNA sequence: TGTGCCAGCGGTACAGGGGTTGCTAGAGTGTTGAATTCACCCCTCCACTTT. This rearrangement joins TRBV19 to TRBJ1-6; 7 nucleotides line up with TRBD1. The CDR3 length is 17 residues. The V segment lost 9 bases and the J segment 7 bases; nucleotides outside the gene matches: 18. Germline V gene sequence: CDR1 LNHDA, CDR2 SQIVND (reference sequence).

This chain uses TRBV5-1 with TRBJ2-1; TRBD2 aligns across 10 bases. The CDR3 runs to 17 residues. V gave up 3 bases and J gave up 3 bases; unmatched junction bases: 9. Germline V lookup: CDR1 SGHRS, CDR2 YFSETQ. In DNA form, the CDR3 reads TGCGCCAGCAGCTCCCCAATAGCGGGAGGAAACTACAATGAGCAGTTCTTC. Its protein product is CASSSPIAGGNYNEQFF.